Listed below are T cell receptor beta chains from one sample, sequenced in a study of OX40 agonist ivuxolimab in advanced cancers. Repertoires were generated with immunoSEQ multiplex PCR, while TCRdb's copy carries only in-frame clones and drops some. The table lists about 28,000 clones, approximately 91% of them singletons, with around a quarter in the top ten. The specimen comprised CD4+ or CD8+ T cells sorted from blood, sampled in a trial of the OX40 agonist ivuxolimab. All receptors come from an adult with an advanced solid tumor such as melanoma, head and neck, liver or kidney cancer. CDR3s include the opening cysteine and the closing phenylalanine or tryptophan. The D gene is left open where the match is weak. Size is omitted from some rows. Given values are once, few, many or a class for expanded clones.

j_call v_call clone_size d_call cdr3_nt cdr3_aa
TRBJ1-3 TRBV29-1 NA NA TGCAGCGTTGAGGCCCCACCTGGAAACACCATATATTTT CSVEAPPGNTIYF
TRBJ2-7 TRBV2 NA TRBD1 TGTGCCAGCAGTGAACAGGGGGCGACCAACTACGAGCAGTGCTTC CASSEQGATNYEQCF
TRBJ2-1 TRBV7-9 NA TRBD1 TGTGCCAGCAGCTCCGGGACAGGGATCAATGAGCAGTTCTTC CASSSGTGINEQFF
TRBJ2-3 TRBV28 NA TRBD1 TGTGCCAGCAGCTTCGAATCTCCAGGGGGTACGCAGTATTTT CASSFESPGGTQYF
TRBJ1-2 TRBV30 once NA TGTGCCTGGAGTTCAGCTACCTCCTATGGCTACACCTTC CAWSSATSYGYTF
TRBJ1-1 TRBV4-2 NA NA TGTGCCAGCAGCCTGGGAGCCAGCGGACGCGCTGAAGCTTTCTTT CASSLGASGRAEAFF
TRBJ1-5 TRBV27 NA TRBD1 TGTGCCAGCAGTTCGGGACAGGGGGCTGATCAGCCCCAGCATTTT CASSSGQGADQPQHF
TRBJ2-1 TRBV2 NA TRBD1 TGTGCCAGCAGCCCGGGACAGCGATTCCACAATGAGCAGTTCTTC CASSPGQRFHNEQFF
TRBJ1-5 TRBV27 NA TRBD1 TGTGCCAGCACGACAGGGGCCCAGCCCCAGCATTTT CASTTGAQPQHF
TRBJ1-2 TRBV19 NA TRBD1 TGTGCCAGTAGTATAAATGCGGACAGGCCCTATGGCTACACCTTC CASSINADRPYGYTF
TRBJ1-1 TRBV7-8 NA NA TGTGCCAGCAGCTTTGACGGGACCGACAACACTGAAGCTTTCTTT CASSFDGTDNTEAFF
TRBJ2-2 TRBV9 NA NA TGTGCCAGCAGCGTAAGGGGCTTTAGGGAGGACCACACCGGGGAGCTGTTTTTT CASSVRGFREDHTGELFF
TRBJ1-2 TRBV6-1 NA NA TGTGCCAGCAGTGAAAGTTTGCAGCGGGATGGCTACACCTTC CASSESLQRDGYTF
TRBJ2-2 TRBV7-9 once NA TGTGCCAGAGGGACCGGGGAGCTGTTTTTT CARGTGELFF
TRBJ2-4 TRBV5-4 NA NA TGTGCCAGCAGTATTGAATCGGGCGGCGGGGACATTCAGTACTTC CASSIESGGGDIQYF
TRBJ2-5 TRBV5-1 NA NA TGCGCCAGCAGCTTGGGGACGGGAACCCAAGAGACCCAGTACTTC CASSLGTGTQETQYF
TRBJ2-7 TRBV27 NA NA TGTGCCAGCAGTCCGACCGGGACAAATTACGAGCAGTACTTC CASSPTGTNYEQYF